A selection of T cell receptor beta chains follows, all from one sample in a study of radiotherapy plus CTLA-4 blockade in lung cancer. This table comes from immunoSEQ multiplex PCR, and its TCRdb copy is limited to in-frame clones, with some not included. Altogether 90,000 to 100,000 clones are present, around 83% being singletons, with the ten largest covering 25%. The specimen was peripheral blood, collected from a patient treated with radiotherapy plus ipilimumab. The receptors were sampled from a human donor with non-small cell lung cancer that progressed on radiotherapy plus ipilimumab. The CDR3 runs from the conserved cysteine through the conserved F or W. The order of the fields is J gene, V gene, CDR3 protein.

>TRBJ1-5|TRBV28
CASSFPLFEGKQPQHF
>TRBJ2-1|TRBV28
CASRFRGQGITYNEQFF
>TRBJ2-5|TRBV5-1
CASSLVGTNQETQYF
>TRBJ2-5|TRBV2
CASTETSQETQYF
>TRBJ1-5|TRBV30
CAWSAVSGQPQHF
>TRBJ1-2|TRBV5-4
CASSLDREWGYTF
>TRBJ2-5|TRBV19
CASSRYAGTNQETQYF
>TRBJ1-1|TRBV2
CASTPEEVTEAFF
>TRBJ1-1|TRBV6-5
CASSYAGGGNAEAFF
>TRBJ1-1|TRBV29-1
CSVPGTAILNTEAFF
>TRBJ1-5|TRBV30
CAWTGQGGQPQHF
>TRBJ2-3|TRBV18
CASSRGGTDTQYF
>TRBJ1-2|TRBV19
CASSIAGVKNYGYTF
>TRBJ1-2|TRBV5-5
CASSLLQLNGYTF
>TRBJ1-1|TRBV7-8
CASSWANTEAFF
>TRBJ2-5|TRBV6-1
CASSIGSQETQYF
>TRBJ1-1|TRBV7-9
CASSLNSIPAFF
>TRBJ1-2|TRBV7-8
CASSPARRDRAHGYTF
>TRBJ1-4|TRBV30
CAWSGTRATNEKLFF
>TRBJ1-1|TRBV5-1
CASSLGGQGVMNTEAFF
>TRBJ2-7|TRBV19
CASSIGPGSSYEQYF
>TRBJ2-7|TRBV11-2
CASSTIGAYEQYF
>TRBJ2-7|TRBV7-2
CASSLELTYEQYF
>TRBJ1-2|TRBV5-1
CASSREGTSNYGYTF
>TRBJ2-1|TRBV6-1
CASSGLRAGGYNEQFF
>TRBJ1-2|TRBV19
CASSKEARGVYGYTF
>TRBJ2-2|TRBV10-3
CAISRGTGELFF
>TRBJ1-2|TRBV5-6
CASSLGGRGDYGYTF
>TRBJ1-3|TRBV29-1
CSVGIGNSGNTIYF
>TRBJ2-3|TRBV2
CASSEAGLVTSTQYF
>TRBJ2-3|TRBV5-4
CASSSARTDTQYF
>TRBJ2-7|TRBV19
CASSIGGGGPYEQYF
>TRBJ2-7|TRBV7-3
CASSWGQGYEQYF
>TRBJ2-3|TRBV28
CASSFGDTQYF
>TRBJ2-5|TRBV18
CASSPRGLGQETQYF
>TRBJ1-1|TRBV5-1
CASSQIGQATTSNTEAFF
>TRBJ2-7|TRBV7-9
CASSSEGQGIYEQYF
>TRBJ2-3|TRBV6-6
CASRQEGTQYF
>TRBJ2-5|TRBV7-9
CASSDRDRQETQYF
>TRBJ2-7|TRBV6-6
CASSYSSGGPYEQYF
>TRBJ1-1|TRBV19
CASSPGARVTEAFF
>TRBJ1-5|TRBV4-1
CASSQEQRMNQPQHF
>TRBJ1-2|TRBV29-1
CSVGGDPSGYTF
>TRBJ1-5|TRBV5-8
CASSLTRQGMGGYQPQHF
>TRBJ1-1|TRBV5-1
CASSAWTGLNTEAFF
>TRBJ2-5|TRBV28
CASSLREYPYGTQYF
>TRBJ2-7|TRBV7-9
CASSSRGGGKISYEQYF
>TRBJ2-5|TRBV4-1
CASSHLGGGGGQETQYF
>TRBJ1-1|TRBV28
CASSFKGYDTEAFF
>TRBJ2-1|TRBV2
CASRRTGTDEQFF